The 5 T cell receptor beta chains reported below all come from one sample, sequenced in a study of cytotoxic CD8 clonotypes in ibrutinib-treated CLL (dated by TCRdb to the early 2020s). The library was produced with the immunoSEQ multiplex PCR assay. Here the immuneACCESS table is served through TCRdb, limited to in-frame sequences with V and J called. Missing clones are a known gap in these copies; in checked studies unresolved V genes cover under half, and the rest lacks a known reason. The sample table shows 150,000 or so clones, and 75% to 90% are seen once. The ten largest clones represent roughly 2% of the sample. The sample's time point, from its label and the paper: roughly 25 months on ibrutinib. The specimen was PBMCs, collected after 24 months of ibrutinib treatment. The receptors were gathered from a human donor with chronic lymphocytic leukemia.

A remark on this clone: This specimen includes other DNA sequences encoding the same CDR3. V is TRBV20-1 and J is TRBJ1-2; possibly TRBD1 for D (5 bases). Germline V lookup: CDR1 DFQATT, CDR2 SNEGSKA (reference sequence). This CDR3 spans 11 amino acids. V was trimmed by 4 bases and J by 7 bases, leaving 10 bases between them. CDR3 sequence reads: CSATGSGGYTF. CDR3 coding DNA: TGCAGTGCTACAGGGTCAGGTGGCTACACCTTC.

The chain joins TRBV2 to TRBJ2-2; D not certain. The length of the CDR3 is 13 residues. The germline V and J ends were trimmed by 1 base and 5 bases, with 5 bases remaining between them. CDR1 and CDR2 from the germline V gene are SNHLY and FYNNEI. The CDR3 protein is CASSEVGTGELFF. The CDR3 DNA reads TGTGCCAGCAGTGAAGTGGGGACCGGGGAGCTGTTTTTT.

The chain carries TRBV19 and TRBJ2-6, with 7 bases fitting TRBD1. Germline values: CDR1 LNHDA, CDR2 SQIVND (reference sequence). Trimming removed 5 bases from V and 2 bases from J; junction bases left unmatched: 12. This CDR3 comprises 18 residues. The CDR3 DNA reads as TGTGCCAGTAGTTCCACTTGGCGAAGGGGGCCTGGGGCCAACGTCCTGACTTTC. Its protein is CASSSTWRRGPGANVLTF.

The chain carries TRBV6-5 and TRBJ2-5; D remains unclear. Looked up from germline, CDR1 is MNHEY and CDR2 is SVGAGI. The CDR3 consists of 15 residues. V was clipped by 6 bases and J by 3 bases, with 17 bases between them. CDR3 bases: TGTGCCAGCAGCCCCAGTTCGGAAACGGAAGAGACCCAGTACTTC. Its protein is CASSPSSETEETQYF.

This chain uses TRBV18 with TRBJ1-1; 8 nucleotides agree with TRBD1. The CDR3 runs to 13 residues. V lost 3 bases to trimming and J lost 11 bases; unmatched junction nucleotides: 8. CDR1 and CDR2 (germline): KGHSH, LQKENI. CDR3 nucleotides: TGTGCCAGCTCACCGCAGGGGGCCAACGGGGCTTTCTTT. Its protein product is CASSPQGANGAFF.